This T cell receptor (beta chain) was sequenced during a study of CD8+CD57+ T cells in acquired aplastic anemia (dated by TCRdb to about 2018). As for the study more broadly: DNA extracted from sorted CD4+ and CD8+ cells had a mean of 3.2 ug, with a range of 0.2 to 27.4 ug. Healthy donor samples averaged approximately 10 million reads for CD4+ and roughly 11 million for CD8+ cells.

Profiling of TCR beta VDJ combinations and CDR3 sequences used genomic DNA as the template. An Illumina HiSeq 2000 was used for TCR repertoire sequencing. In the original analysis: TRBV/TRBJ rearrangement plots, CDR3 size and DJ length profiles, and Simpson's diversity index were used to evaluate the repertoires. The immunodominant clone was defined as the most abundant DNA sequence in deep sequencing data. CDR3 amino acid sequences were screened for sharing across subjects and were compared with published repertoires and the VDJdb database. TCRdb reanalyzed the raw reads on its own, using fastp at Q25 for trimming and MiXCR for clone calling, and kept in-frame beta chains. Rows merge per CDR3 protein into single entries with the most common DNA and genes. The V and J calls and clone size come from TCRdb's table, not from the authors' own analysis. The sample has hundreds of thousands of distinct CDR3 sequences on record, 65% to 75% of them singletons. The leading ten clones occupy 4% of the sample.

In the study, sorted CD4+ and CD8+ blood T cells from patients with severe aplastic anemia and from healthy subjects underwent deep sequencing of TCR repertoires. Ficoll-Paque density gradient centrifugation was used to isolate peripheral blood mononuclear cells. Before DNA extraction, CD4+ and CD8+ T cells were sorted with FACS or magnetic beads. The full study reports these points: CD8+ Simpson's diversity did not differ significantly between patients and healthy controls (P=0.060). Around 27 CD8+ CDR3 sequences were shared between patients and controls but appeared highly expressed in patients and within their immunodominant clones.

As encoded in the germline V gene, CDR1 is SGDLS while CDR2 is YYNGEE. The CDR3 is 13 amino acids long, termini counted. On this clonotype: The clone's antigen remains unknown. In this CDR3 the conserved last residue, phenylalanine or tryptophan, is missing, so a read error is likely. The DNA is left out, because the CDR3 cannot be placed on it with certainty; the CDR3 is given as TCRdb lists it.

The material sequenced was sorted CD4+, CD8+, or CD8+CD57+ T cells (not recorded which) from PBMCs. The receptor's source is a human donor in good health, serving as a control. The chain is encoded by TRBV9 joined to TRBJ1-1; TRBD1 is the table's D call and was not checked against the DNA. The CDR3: CAGSRTVKTEAFL.